Only one count was recorded for the clone carrying this T cell receptor beta chain. Clones were read by immunoSEQ multiplex PCR, and TCRdb kept only the in-frame ones, dropping some. Among around 81,000 clones listed, around 95% were seen once. This entry belongs to a study of technical replicates of blood from a few donors. Germline V gene data show CDR1 as LNHNV and CDR2 as YYDKDF (reference sequence). The CDR3 contains 14 residues. Unmatched junction bases numbered 9, after V lost 4 bases and J lost 9 bases. The sample consisted of T cells isolated from PBMCs. This rearrangement joins TRBV15 to TRBJ2-7; TRBD2 matches at 10 bases. The receptor comes from a human donor in good health. In DNA, the CDR3 is TGTGCCACCAGCAAGCCCAGCGGGAGGGCCGGGCAGTACTTC. Amino acids: CATSKPSGRAGQYF.